This is a list of T cell receptor beta chains from one sample in a study of T cell repertoires in aging, cancer and after chemotherapy. A single record per CDR3 protein comes from TCRdb applying MiXCR to the multiplex PCR reads. Found here are fewer than 15,000 distinct CDR3 sequences, around 23% of them singletons; the top ten hold about 52%. What was sequenced was blood. These receptors originate from a human donor in good health. The CDR3 runs from the conserved cysteine through the conserved F or W. The listing skips clone size in some rows; elsewhere it reads once, few, many or a size class.

clone size,V gene,CDR3 protein
many,TRBV6-2/TRBV6-3,CASSPRTGRPLHF
few,TRBV6-2/TRBV6-3,CASSYGQGYYEQYF
-,TRBV20-1,CSVRGGGVRQETQYF
-,TRBV7-6,CASSSGLAGGAGEGQFF
-,TRBV11-1,CASSPGGLGQYF
-,TRBV4-2,CASSQDRHRGGEQYF
-,TRBV7-3,CASSFALHGGSTNEKLFF
-,TRBV7-6,CDTSRGSGANVLTF
-,TRBV30,CAWRNQGGAYRYTF
many,TRBV30,CASSDRVGAFF
few,TRBV28,CASTLPGRETIYF
-,TRBV7-6,CASKGSRSTEAFF
few,TRBV5-3,CASSSRTSGGGEQYF
few,TRBV20-1,CSAEGIAGTDTQYF
-,TRBV6-6,CASSYQPRHLAKNIQYF
few,TRBV12-3/TRBV12-4,CASSSRTGNGYTF
-,TRBV4-3,CASSQYFPPGQGAVGYTF
-,TRBV24-1,CATSDPTGVDEQFF
-,TRBV20-1,CSAPPAGTTDTQYF
-,TRBV5-1,CASSLGASTDTQYF
few,TRBV29-1,CSARIRDEAKNIQYF
-,TRBV15,CATSKRSALNTGEPFF
few,TRBV6-1,CASRHLGGSNEQFF
-,TRBV20-1,CSAGRAMNTEAFF
-,TRBV15,CATSTVPPQPQHF
few,TRBV5-1,CASSLESGTKGGYTF
few,TRBV7-9,CASSLDGVNTEAFF